This T cell receptor beta chain was sequenced in a study of cytomegalovirus exposure and HLA in healthy donors. Study-level background: The Caucasian-associated ancestry cluster held about 80% of 350 to 450 genotyped donors.

PCR employed 60 Vbeta and 13 Jbeta primers. Sequencing used immunoSEQ multiplex PCR; TCRdb keeps in-frame clones, though not all of them. Of around 190,000 clones listed, approximately 80% are singletons. Study results and caveats: Equally common other TCR beta chains were less clonally expanded than HLA-associated ones, a later analysis found.

CDR1 is MDHEN and CDR2 is SYDVKM in the germline V gene. The trim removed 3 bases at V and 2 bases at J, leaving 2 bases unmatched. This CDR3 has 14 amino acids. As concerns this clone: Its antigen is not identified.

The rearrangement uses TRBV28 and TRBJ2-7, with TRBD1 identical over 9 bases. The sequenced sample was PBMCs. The TCR was taken from a woman aged 25-40 years in good health and CMV-seropositive. For the CDR3, the DNA is TGTGCCAGCAGTTTCCACAGGGGGCCCTACGAGCAGTACTTC. The encoded protein is CASSFHRGPYEQYF. Based on the CDR3 plus reference TRBV28 and TRBJ2-7, the full variable domain is DVKVTQSSRYLVKRTGEKVFLECVQDMDHENMFWYRQDPGLGLRLIYFSYDVKMKEKGDIPEGYSVSREKKERFSLILESASTNQTSMYLCASSFHRGPYEQYFGPGTRLTVT.